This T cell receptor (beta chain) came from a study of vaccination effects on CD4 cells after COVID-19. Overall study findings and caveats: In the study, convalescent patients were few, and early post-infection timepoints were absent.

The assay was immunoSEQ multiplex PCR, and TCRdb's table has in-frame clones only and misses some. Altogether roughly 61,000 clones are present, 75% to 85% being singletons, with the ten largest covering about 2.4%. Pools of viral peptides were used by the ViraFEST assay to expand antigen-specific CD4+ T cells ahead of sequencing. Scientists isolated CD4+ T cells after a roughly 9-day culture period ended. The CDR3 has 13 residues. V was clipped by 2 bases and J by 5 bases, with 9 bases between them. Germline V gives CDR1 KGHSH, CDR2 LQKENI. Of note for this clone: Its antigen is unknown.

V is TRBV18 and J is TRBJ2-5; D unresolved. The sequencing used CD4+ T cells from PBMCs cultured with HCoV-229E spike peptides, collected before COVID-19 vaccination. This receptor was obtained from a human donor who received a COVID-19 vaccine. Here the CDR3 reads CASSPSFTETQYF. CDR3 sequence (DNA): TGTGCCAGCTCACCATCCTTTACCGAGACCCAGTACTTC.